This T cell receptor (beta chain) was captured in a study of cytotoxic CD8 clonotypes in ibrutinib-treated CLL. Overall study: After a median of approximately 70 months, about 15 patients stayed remitted and about twelve progressed; responses had been partial in some 25 and complete in 2.

Method: immunoSEQ multiplex PCR; TCRdb's copy keeps in-frame clones and lacks some. The sample includes some 290,000 clones, more than 65% of them seen just once. CDR1 SGHRS and CDR2 YFSETQ come from the germline V gene. The CDR3 runs 13 residues. With 10 bases clipped from V and 6 bases from J, the junction kept 9 bases outside the gene matches. This chain uses TRBV5-1 with TRBJ2-2, with 7 bases matching TRBD2. The TCR originated in a human donor with chronic lymphocytic leukemia. The source material was PBMCs, sampled before ibrutinib treatment. The CDR3 loop is CASSMAGAGELFF. CDR3 sequence (DNA): TGCGCCTCCTCTATGGCGGGAGCCGGGGAGCTGTTTTTT. The full variable domain, its missing parts supplied by reference TRBV5-1 and TRBJ2-2, is KAGVTQTPRYLIKTRGQQVTLSCSPISGHRSVSWYQQTPGQGLQFLFEYFSETQRNKGNFPGRFSGRQFSNSRSEMNVSTLELGDSALYLCASSMAGAGELFFGEGSRLTVL.